The 10 T cell receptor beta chains given below trace back to one sample, sequenced in a study of beta chain features in type 1 diabetes. Since all of the isolated RNA was reverse transcribed, expressed TCRB transcripts were what got sequenced. Measured with immunoSEQ multiplex PCR; TCRdb has only the in-frame clones, and not every one. The sample lists under 450,000 clones; approximately 15% were seen once. Sequencing was carried out using naive CD4+ T cells from blood. The receptor set was obtained from a man aged 30-40 years in good health.

This clone was detected only a few times. The chain uses TRBV5-1 and TRBJ2-7, with 7 bases matching TRBD2. Germline V gene sequence: CDR1 SGHRS, CDR2 YFSETQ. The CDR3 loop spans 15 amino acids. J gave up 1 base and V 3 bases, and 7 bases lay outside the gene matches. Written as DNA, the CDR3 is TGCGCCAGCAGCTCGTCTTTCGGGGGGTCCTACGAGCAGTACTTC. Residues: CASSSSFGGSYEQYF.

J is TRBJ2-7 and V is TRBV5-1, with no clear D. Trimming took off 7 bases at V and 5 bases at J, with 4 bases between the two ends. The CDR3 runs to 9 residues. In germline, CDR1 is SGHRS, CDR2 YFSETQ. CDR3 nucleotides: TGCGCCAGCTTCCACGAGCAGTACGTC. As protein: CASFHEQYV.

This clone was seen a few times. A much larger clone lies one base from this, so it may be a read error. The same CDR3 can be traced to other DNA sequences in this sample. The genes are TRBV7-9 and TRBJ2-5; D gene ambiguous. Trimming removed 5 bases at V and 2 bases at J, with 3 bases between. The CDR3 is 11 amino acids. Germline V gene lookup returns CDR1 SEHNR and CDR2 FQNEAQ (reference sequence). As DNA, the CDR3 is TGTGCCAGCAGCGCGCAAGAGACCCAGTACTTC. Encoded protein: CASSAQETQYF.

This chain uses TRBV4-3 with TRBJ2-7, with D unresolved. Germline CDR1 is LGHNA and CDR2 is YSLEER. CDR3 length: 13 amino acids. V lost 1 base and J lost 7, with 11 bases in between. This chain's CDR3 is CASSQALGYEQYF. In nucleotides, the CDR3 is TGCGCCAGCAGCCAAGCTCTAGGGTATGAGCAGTACTTC.

J is TRBJ1-2 and V is TRBV25-1; TRBD1 matches at 8 bases. Germline V gene lookup returns CDR1 MGHDK and CDR2 SYGVNS. V shed 4 bases and J 4 bases; nucleotides not matched to a gene: 8. This CDR3 has 15 amino acids. CDR3 in amino acids: CASSGVDRGRYGYTF. The CDR3 DNA is TGTGCCAGCAGTGGGGTTGACAGGGGCCGCTATGGCTACACCTTC.

This clone came up a few times. The chain joins TRBV11-1 to TRBJ2-5, with TRBD2 matching 10 bases. CDR1 is SGHAT and CDR2 is FQDESV in the germline V gene (reference sequence). V lost 5 bases to trimming and J lost 0 bases; unmatched junction nucleotides: 3. This CDR3 has 15 residues. The CDR3 DNA reads TGTGCCAGCAGCCCCGGGACTAGCGACCAAGAGACCCAGTACTTC. Translation gives CASSPGTSDQETQYF.

This clone has only a few counts. This chain joins TRBV7-2 and TRBJ2-7; 8 nucleotides match TRBD1. This CDR3 is 14 amino acids long. Germline V gene lookup returns CDR1 SGHTA and CDR2 FQGNSA. V lost 5 bases, J lost 9 bases, and 12 bases stayed unmatched. The CDR3: CASSGVSGGLGQYF. CDR3 DNA: TGTGCCAGCAGCGGGGTGTCAGGGGGCCTTGGGCAGTACTTC.

The chain uses TRBV6-5 and TRBJ2-5, with a possible D match to TRBD2 (5 bases). V was shortened by 6 bases and J by 3 bases, with 8 bases between the two germline ends. From germline, CDR1 is MNHEY and CDR2 SVGAGI. The CDR3 is made up of 12 amino acids. The CDR3 is CASRRDKETQYF. In nucleotides, the CDR3 is TGTGCCAGCAGACGGGATAAAGAGACCCAGTACTTC.

The rearrangement links TRBV6-1 to TRBJ1-5; D is unclear. The V gene's germline CDR1 is MNHNS and CDR2 SASEGT. Trimming shortened V by 0 bases and J by 0 bases, and 6 bases separated the two germline ends. This CDR3 has 15 residues. The CDR3 region is CASSEAGYSNQPQHF. As DNA, the CDR3 is TGTGCCAGCAGTGAAGCGGGGTATAGCAATCAGCCCCAGCATTTT.

This clone was counted only a few times. The chain employs TRBV25-1 and TRBJ1-2; 7 bases fit TRBD1. CDR3 length: 14 residues. In germline, CDR1 is MGHDK, CDR2 SYGVNS. After removal of 6 bases from V and 6 bases from J, the junction contained 10 bases not matched to a gene. CDR3 protein: CASRETGSRDGYTF. As DNA, the CDR3 is TGTGCCAGCAGAGAGACAGGGTCCAGGGATGGCTACACCTTC.